This T cell receptor (beta chain) was sequenced during a study of blood T cell repertoires in COVID-19. Study details: Samples representing acute and convalescent COVID-19 were sourced from the United States, Italy and Spain.

The V end was cut by 3 bases, the J end by 2 bases, with 7 bases between. The CDR3 has 13 residues. Germline loops: CDR1 KGHSH, CDR2 LQKENI. In the authors' methods: Estimation of nucleated cell counts relied on the amplification of reference gene primers. The table came from immunoSEQ multiplex PCR; TCRdb's copy has only in-frame clones and leaves some out. V and J calls and clone size follow that table, whereas D and trimming were derived from the DNA. The data show around 450,000 clones, approximately 90% seen once. This study enrolled people aged roughly 18 to 90 from about two dozen US geographic areas. Participants' reported clinical history set cohort assignment.

The specimen was PBMCs or T cells enriched from blood (not recorded which). V usage is TRBV18 and J usage is TRBJ1-1; D unclear. This TCR was sampled from a woman between 18 and 29 years old with acute COVID-19. The chain's CDR3 is CASSPSVNTEAFF. As DNA, the CDR3 is TGTGCCAGCTCACCTTCAGTTAACACTGAAGCTTTCTTT. Full variable domain (rest looked up from reference TRBV18 and TRBJ1-1): NAGVMQNPRHLVRRRGQEARLRCSPMKGHSHVYWYRQLPEEGLKFMVYLQKENIIDESGMPKERFSAEFPKEGPSILRIQQVVRGDSAAYFCASSPSVNTEAFFGQGTRLTVV.